The 26 T cell receptor beta chains given below trace back to one sample, sequenced in a study of blood T cells in healthy people across ages. Then a second PCR, running about 7 to 11 cycles, was carried out with a sample-barcoded 5' primer and a J-beta primer mix. A single record per CDR3 protein comes from TCRdb applying MiXCR to the 5' RACE reads. The table has about 1,500,000 distinct CDR3 sequences, under 30% seen once. The source material was blood. Receptors originate from a woman younger than 45 in good health.

The V gene is TRBV6-2 or TRBV6-3, the J gene TRBJ1-5; unclear D gene. With 5 bases removed from V and 5 bases from J, the gap between germline ends came to 10 bases. The CDR3 extends over 13 amino acids. In germline, CDR1 is MNHEY, CDR2 SVGEGT. The CDR3 sequence: CASSPLPDQPQHF. As DNA, the CDR3 is TGTGCCAGCAGTCCACTACCTGATCAGCCCCAGCATTTT.

This clonotype has a handful of counts. J is TRBJ1-1 and V is TRBV19, with D perhaps TRBD1 (6 bases). The germline V gene encodes CDR1 LNHDA and CDR2 SQIVND (reference sequence). This CDR3 contains 16 residues. Trimming stripped 1 base from V and 1 base from J, with 13 bases between. The CDR3 is CASSIGGGLGNTEAFF. DNA of the CDR3: TGTGCCAGTAGTATAGGAGGGGGTTTAGGGAACACTGAAGCTTTCTTT.

Notes on this clonotype: The junction does not match germline at one end; this may be a read error. The chain carries TRBV5-1 and TRBJ2-5; a possible D gene is TRBD2 (6 bases). CDR1 is SGHRS and CDR2 is YFSETQ in the germline V gene. The CDR3 loop spans 14 amino acids. The CDR3 here is CASSLGGSLETQYF. CDR3 DNA: TGCGCCAGCAGTTTGGGGGGTAGCCTGGAGACCCAGTACTTC. Based on the CDR3 plus reference TRBV5-1 and TRBJ2-5, the full variable domain is KAGVTQTPRYLIKTRGQQVTLSCSPISGHRSVSWYQQTPGQGLQFLFEYFSETQRNKGNFPGRFSGRQFSNSRSEMNVSTLELGDSALYLCASSLGGSLETQYFGPGTRLLVL.

This clonotype was picked up one time. This sequence may be a read error, since a much larger clone differs from it by one base. This chain uses TRBV29-1 with TRBJ2-1, with TRBD2 matching 7 bases. The assigned J gene may be wrong: the sequence end matches TRBJ2-7 better. Germline loops: CDR1 SQVTM, CDR2 ANQGSEA. The CDR3 is 14 residues long. In DNA, the CDR3 is TGCAGCGGTCTAGCGGAAAGCTCCTACAATGAGCAGTACTTC. Translated, it gives CSGLAESSYNEQYF.

In the case of this clonotype: A much more abundant neighbour one base away suggests this may be a read error. This chain uses TRBV4-1 with TRBJ2-5; possibly TRBD2 for D (6 bases). Germline V gives CDR1 MGHRA, CDR2 YSYEKL. The CDR3 covers 14 residues. The CDR3 nucleotides are TGCGCCAACAGCCAAGCCGGGAGAGAAGAGACCCAGTACTTC. It codes for CANSQAGREETQYF.

There are a few counts of this clonotype. The rearrangement uses TRBV7-2 and TRBJ2-3, with 10 bases matching TRBD1. Germline V gene data show CDR1 as SGHTA and CDR2 as FQGNSA. CDR3 length equals 15 residues. Trimming cost V 5 bases and J 3 bases; bases outside gene matches: 5. The CDR3 DNA is TGTGCCAGCAGCCTCCGGGACAGGGGTACAGATACGCAGTATTTT. It codes for CASSLRDRGTDTQYF.

Only a few counts were recorded for this clonotype. The J gene is TRBJ2-7, the V gene TRBV7-2, with 8 bases lining up with TRBD2. The junction had 9 bases not matched to a gene; V was cut back by 4 bases and J by 4 bases. This CDR3 has 15 residues. The V gene's germline CDR1 is SGHTA and CDR2 FQGNSA. For the CDR3, the DNA is TGTGCCAGCAGCTCAGAAGCGGGGGAGGGATACGAGCAGTACTTC. As protein: CASSSEAGEGYEQYF.

This clonotype occurred a few times. The chain couples TRBV29-1 to TRBJ2-1; D possibly matches TRBD1 or TRBD2 (5 bases each). The CDR3 has 13 residues. V lost 3 bases and J 5 bases, leaving 11 bases between the germline ends. Germline-derived CDR1 and CDR2 are SQVTM and ANQGSEA. This chain's CDR3 is CSVEGVINNEQFF. As DNA, the CDR3 is TGCAGCGTTGAGGGGGTCATCAACAATGAGCAGTTCTTC.

In this sample, this clonotype turned up many times. The chain carries TRBV5-1 and TRBJ2-5, with TRBD1 matching 8 bases. The CDR3 runs 14 residues. J gave up 4 bases and V 3 bases, and 5 bases lay outside the gene matches. Germline V gives CDR1 SGHRS, CDR2 YFSETQ. CDR3 protein: CASSSQGAGETQYF. The CDR3 DNA is TGCGCCAGCAGCTCCCAGGGGGCAGGAGAGACCCAGTACTTC. Together with reference TRBV5-1 and TRBJ2-5, the CDR3 gives the full variable domain: KAGVTQTPRYLIKTRGQQVTLSCSPISGHRSVSWYQQTPGQGLQFLFEYFSETQRNKGNFPGRFSGRQFSNSRSEMNVSTLELGDSALYLCASSSQGAGETQYFGPGTRLLVL.

The sample holds many counts of this clonotype. A clone one base away is much larger, so this may be a read error. This chain links TRBV20-1 with TRBJ2-1; TRBD2 is a possible D gene (6 bases). The assigned J gene may be wrong: the sequence end matches TRBJ2-7 better. Germline values: CDR1 DFQATT, CDR2 SNEGSKA (reference sequence). The CDR3 loop spans 13 amino acids. The CDR3 is CSVKSGYYNEQYF. In nucleotides, the CDR3 is TGCAGTGTGAAAAGCGGGTACTACAATGAGCAGTACTTC.

Many counts were recorded for this clonotype. CDR3 loop: CASSRRTKSETQYF. In DNA form, the CDR3 reads TGTGCCAGCAGCCGCCGAACGAAGAGTGAGACCCAGTACTTC. The chain combines TRBV13 with TRBJ2-5; no firm D call. This CDR3 is 14 amino acids long. With 5 bases removed from V and 5 bases from J, the gap between germline ends came to 15 bases. Per the germline V gene, CDR1 is PRHDT and CDR2 is FYEKMQ (reference sequence).

This chain links TRBV5-1 with TRBJ1-2; maybe TRBD1 (5 bases). Per germline, CDR1 SGHRS and CDR2 YFSETQ. The V gene lost 4 bases and the J gene lost 4 bases, with 11 bases spanning the gap. The CDR3 is 13 residues long. Here the CDR3 DNA reads TGCGCCAGCAGCGCTAGGGGCCTCTATGGCTACACCTTC. It is translated as CASSARGLYGYTF.

On this clonotype itself: The junction departs from the called germline gene at one end, perhaps through a read error. This sequence joins TRBV7-2 and TRBJ2-1; D is unresolved. The germline gives CDR1 SGHTA, CDR2 FQGNSA. This CDR3 is 13 amino acids long. The CDR3, as DNA: TGTGCCGGCAGCCCCGGCCCCTACAATGAGCAGTTCTTC. It specifies CAGSPGPYNEQFF.

Worth noting for this clonotype: Possible read error: a much larger clone is one base away. The genes are TRBV18 and TRBJ2-5; 9 bases match TRBD1. The J segment lost 11 bases and the V segment lost 6 bases, leaving 19 bases of the junction unmatched. Germline values: CDR1 KGHSH, CDR2 LQKENI. This CDR3 has 16 residues. CDR3 residues: CASSQIQLGQGPEQYF. The CDR3 DNA follows: TGTGCCAGCTCCCAGATTCAACTGGGACAGGGCCCTGAGCAGTACTTC.

V and J are TRBV5-1 and TRBJ2-7; 14 positions match TRBD2. With 4 bases clipped from V and 5 bases from J, the junction kept 8 bases outside the gene matches. CDR3 length equals 16 residues. The germline V gene has CDR1 SGHRS and CDR2 YFSETQ. The CDR3 DNA reads TGCGCCAGCAGCGGTACCGGGACTAGCGGGGGCCACGAGCAGTACTTC. Translated, it gives CASSGTGTSGGHEQYF.

This clonotype was seen repeatedly, ten times or more. The V and J genes are TRBV5-5 and TRBJ2-7; D remains unclear. The ends were cut back, 0 bases at V and 1 base at J, with 8 bases in the middle. The CDR3 is 14 residues long. Germline V gene data show CDR1 as SGHKS and CDR2 as YYEKEE (reference sequence). CDR3 sequence: CASSLDRQSYEQYF. The CDR3 nucleotides read TGTGCCAGCAGCTTGGACCGTCAATCCTACGAGCAGTACTTC.

The chain joins TRBV7-3 to TRBJ2-5, with 8 nucleotides matching TRBD2. The CDR3 covers 15 residues. From germline, CDR1 is SGHTA and CDR2 FQGTGA. Trimming removed 5 bases from V and 11 bases from J; junction bases left unmatched: 16. This CDR3 is CASSPGGGRDNEQYF. In nucleotides, the CDR3 is TGTGCCAGCAGCCCCGGGGGGGGCCGGGACAATGAGCAGTACTTC.

Remarks on this clonotype: This may be a read error: a much more frequent sequence differs by one nucleotide. In DNA form, the CDR3 reads TGTGCCTGCAGCCGGGACAGGGCGGTTTCCTCTAACTATGGCTACACCTTC. Translated, it gives CACSRDRAVSSNYGYTF. This chain connects TRBV7-9 to TRBJ1-2; 9 bases are shared with TRBD1. The CDR3 is 17 amino acids. Germline V CDR1 and CDR2: SEHNR, FQNEAQ (reference sequence).

V and J are TRBV7-9 and TRBJ2-4; the D gene is possibly TRBD2 (7 bases). Germline CDR1 reads SEHNR; CDR2 reads FQNEAQ (reference sequence). This CDR3 comprises 14 residues. The V end was cut by 2 bases, the J end by 7 bases, with 12 bases between. This CDR3 reads CASSLYREGNIQYF. CDR3 nucleotides: TGTGCCAGCAGCTTATACAGGGAGGGGAACATTCAGTACTTC. The full variable domain, its missing parts supplied by reference TRBV7-9 and TRBJ2-4, is DTGVSQNPRHKITKRGQNVTFRCDPISEHNRLYWYRQTLGQGPEFLTYFQNEAQLEKSRLLSDRFSAERPKGSFSTLEIQRTEQGDSAMYLCASSLYREGNIQYFGAGTRLSVL.

This clonotype was observed a handful of times. The chain employs TRBV30 and TRBJ2-1, with unresolved D. From germline, CDR1 is GTSNPN and CDR2 SVGIG (reference sequence). Trimming cost V 2 bases and J 7 bases, with 6 bases left between them. The CDR3 runs to 11 residues. DNA of the CDR3: TGTGCCTGGAGTCGCGTAAATGAGCAGTTCTTC. Its translation: CAWSRVNEQFF.

This chain joins TRBV10-3 and TRBJ2-7; 8 positions agree with TRBD1. CDR3 length: 16 residues. CDR1 is ENHRY, CDR2 SYGVKD, per germline. Trimming cost V 0 bases and J 0 bases; bases outside gene matches: 4. CDR3 amino acids: CAISESGTGNSYEQYF. In DNA form, the CDR3 reads TGTGCCATCAGTGAGTCCGGGACAGGAAACTCCTACGAGCAGTACTTC.

A few counts support this clonotype. The genes are TRBV20-1 and TRBJ2-7; D remains ambiguous. CDR3 length equals 14 residues. Germline lookup yields CDR1 DFQATT and CDR2 SNEGSKA (reference sequence). V shed 0 bases and J shed 2 bases, with 11 bases lying between them. CDR3 nucleotide sequence: TGCAGTGCTAGAGATCGGCAATCGACCTACGAGCAGTACTTC. Its translation is CSARDRQSTYEQYF.

This clonotype occurred a few times. This sequence joins TRBV19 and TRBJ2-1; 8 positions agree with TRBD2. With V trimmed by 4 bases and J by 6 bases, 5 bases remained unmatched. The CDR3 runs 14 residues. Germline CDR1 LNHDA, CDR2 SQIVND (reference sequence). Here the CDR3 DNA reads TGTGCCAGTAGTAGAGCGGGAGCGGGCAATGAGCAGTTCTTC. Amino acids: CASSRAGAGNEQFF.

This clonotype was seen at least ten times. CDR3 residues: CSVDTLAGYNEQFF. The CDR3 nucleotides are TGCAGCGTTGATACACTAGCGGGATACAATGAGCAGTTCTTC. This chain links TRBV29-1 with TRBJ2-1, with 10 bases matching TRBD2. From germline, CDR1 is SQVTM and CDR2 ANQGSEA. CDR3 length: 14 amino acids. J was trimmed by 4 bases and V by 3 bases; bases with no gene match: 3.

The chain uses TRBV4-1 and TRBJ2-3; TRBD1 agrees at 8 bases. The CDR3 has 15 amino acids. Germline values: CDR1 MGHRA, CDR2 YSYEKL. The V and J ends lost 0 bases and 3 bases, in that order; junction bases with no gene match: 2. CDR3 amino acids: CASSQERTGTDTQYF. The CDR3 DNA is TGCGCCAGCAGCCAAGAACGGACAGGGACAGATACGCAGTATTTT.

This clonotype was picked up a small number of times. This rearrangement joins TRBV6-5 to TRBJ1-2, with TRBD1 identical over 11 bases. V lost 2 bases and J lost 5; bases outside the gene matches: 7. The CDR3 totals 16 residues. Germline lookup yields CDR1 MNHEY and CDR2 SVGAGI. For the CDR3, the DNA is TGTGCCAGCAGTTACGAGGGGACAGGGGGAGTATATGGCTACACCTTC. It encodes CASSYEGTGGVYGYTF.